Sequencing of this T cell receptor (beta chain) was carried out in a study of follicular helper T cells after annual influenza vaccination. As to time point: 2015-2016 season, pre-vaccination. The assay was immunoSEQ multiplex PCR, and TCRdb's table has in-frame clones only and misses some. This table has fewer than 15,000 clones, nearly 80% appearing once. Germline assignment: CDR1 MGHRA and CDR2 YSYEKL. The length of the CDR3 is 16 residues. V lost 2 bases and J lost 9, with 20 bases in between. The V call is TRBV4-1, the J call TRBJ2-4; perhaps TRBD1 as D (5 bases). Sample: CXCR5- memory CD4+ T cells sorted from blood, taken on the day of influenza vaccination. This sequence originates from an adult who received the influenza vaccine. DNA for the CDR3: TGCGCCAGCAGCCAACCACGCGACAGCCCCCGTGGCATTCAGTACTTC. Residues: CASSQPRDSPRGIQYF.